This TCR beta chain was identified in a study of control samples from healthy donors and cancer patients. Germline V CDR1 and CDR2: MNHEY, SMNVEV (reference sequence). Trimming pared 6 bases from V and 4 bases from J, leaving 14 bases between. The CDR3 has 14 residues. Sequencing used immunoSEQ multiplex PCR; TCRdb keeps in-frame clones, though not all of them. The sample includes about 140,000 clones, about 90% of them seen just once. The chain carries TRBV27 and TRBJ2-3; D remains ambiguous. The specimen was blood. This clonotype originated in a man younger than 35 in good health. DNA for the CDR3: TGTGCCAGCAGCACGCTAGATATTCCAGATACGCAGTATTTT. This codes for CASSTLDIPDTQYF.